The count of the clone carrying this T cell receptor beta chain is one. The sample is drawn from a study of T cell changes during pregnancy in multiple sclerosis. V shed 1 base, J shed 4 bases, and the junction held 1 base outside the gene matches. This CDR3 has 14 residues. CDR1 is MNHNS, CDR2 SASEGT, per germline. Here immunoSEQ multiplex PCR was the method, and the copy in TCRdb shows in-frame clones only, minus some. The sample lists tens of thousands of clones; roughly 94% were seen once. The chain carries TRBV6-1 and TRBJ1-1; 9 bases align to TRBD1. The source was peripheral blood, collected in the third trimester of pregnancy. The clonotype originates from a female donor with multiple sclerosis, enrolled in a pregnancy study. In DNA form, the CDR3 reads TGTGCCAGCAGTGAAGGGGACAGGGTCACTGAAGCTTTCTTT. This gives the protein CASSEGDRVTEAFF.